This T cell receptor beta chain derives from a study of blood T cell repertoires in COVID-19. Study summary: COVID-19 samples collected from the United States, Italy and Spain covered acute and convalescent phases.

The germline CDR1 and CDR2 sequences are SGHRS and YFSETQ. The CDR3 consists of 14 residues. V was trimmed by 0 bases and J by 4 bases, leaving 10 bases between them. The method was immunoSEQ multiplex PCR; TCRdb's version includes in-frame clones alone and lacks a portion of them. This table holds approximately 670,000 clones, approximately 90% found once. The receptor was isolated from a woman under 30 with acute or convalescent COVID-19. The rearrangement joins TRBV5-1 to TRBJ1-1; the D gene is possibly TRBD1 (6 bases). Sequenced material: peripheral blood. CDR3 DNA sequence: TGCGCCAGCAGCTTGGCCTTAGGGGGCACTGAAGCTTTCTTT. Amino acids: CASSLALGGTEAFF.